Listed below are T cell receptor beta chains from one sample, sequenced in a study of regulatory T cells in long-lasting Graves disease. TCRdb used MiXCR to reprocess the multiplex PCR reads, holding one entry per CDR3 protein. This table has 500,000 to 700,000 distinct CDR3 sequences, about 32% appearing once. This material consisted of peripheral blood mononuclear cells (PBMCs), taken when the disease was refractory, from a patient treated with antithyroid drugs. These receptors were obtained from a female donor with Graves disease. Both conserved end residues are part of each CDR3. The D gene is left open where the match is weak. Not all rows give a size; the values are once, few, many and, for expanded clones, a class.

V	size	D	J	DNA	CDR3
TRBV25-1	few	-	TRBJ1-4	TGTGCCAGCAGTGAATTGGGAGAGGGTGGTGAAAAACTGTTTTTT	CASSELGEGGEKLFF
TRBV29-1	few	-	TRBJ1-1	TGCAGCGTGGAAACAGAAGAAGCTTTCTTT	CSVETEEAFF
TRBV29-1	-	-	TRBJ1-5	TGCAGCGTTGTGGGTGACGAGAGCAATCAGCCCCAGCATTTT	CSVVGDESNQPQHF
TRBV20-1	once	-	TRBJ2-2	TGCAGTGCTAAAGGGTCCCCCCCGGCCACCGGGGAGCTGTTTTTT	CSAKGSPPATGELFF
TRBV4-1	-	-	TRBJ1-2	TGCGCCAGCAGCCAAGGGGGCACGCGGCTAGAGCGTGGCTACACCTTC	CASSQGGTRLERGYTF
TRBV19	few	TRBD2	TRBJ2-2	TGTGCCAGTAGTATAGCCCCTCTAGCGGGTTGGTGGACCGGGGAGCTGTTTTTT	CASSIAPLAGWWTGELFF
TRBV6-9	-	-	TRBJ1-1	TGTGCCAGCAGTTACTCCTCCGGGACGGTTAACACTGAAGCTTTCTTT	CASSYSSGTVNTEAFF
TRBV18	many	TRBD2	TRBJ2-5	TGTGCCAGCTCACCACCGAGGCGGGAGTGGGAGACCCAGTACTTC	CASSPPRREWETQYF
TRBV20-1	-	TRBD1	TRBJ1-5	TGCAGTGCTAGGGGGACAGGAGAAACGCCCCAGCATTTT	CSARGTGETPQHF
TRBV7-9	-	-	TRBJ1-5	TGTGCCAGCAGCTTATATCAAGGCCAGCCCCAGCATTTT	CASSLYQGQPQHF
TRBV12-5	few	-	TRBJ2-7	TGTGCTAGTGGTTTGGTACTTCAGGGATCCATCTACGAGCAGTACTTC	CASGLVLQGSIYEQYF
TRBV7-6	-	-	TRBJ2-2	TGTGCCAGCAAGACTGACCCGAACACCGGGGAGCTGTTTTTT	CASKTDPNTGELFF
TRBV9	-	TRBD2	TRBJ2-7	TGTGCCAGCAGCGTAACTAGCGGGAGTCACGAGCAGTACTTC	CASSVTSGSHEQYF
TRBV7-9	few	TRBD1	TRBJ1-1	TGTGCCAGCAGCTCCTCCGGGACAGGGTCCACTGAAGCTTTCTTT	CASSSSGTGSTEAFF
TRBV7-9	-	TRBD2	TRBJ2-5	TGTGCCAGCAGCGGATGGACTAGCGGTGAGACCCAGTACTTC	CASSGWTSGETQYF
TRBV28	many	-	TRBJ2-5	TGTGCCAGCAGTCAGATGACAGACTACCAAGAGACCCAGTACTTC	CASSQMTDYQETQYF
TRBV28	-	TRBD2	TRBJ2-7	TGTGCCAGCAGTTTGGCCGGGAGGGCCTACGAGCAGTACTTC	CASSLAGRAYEQYF
TRBV19	-	-	TRBJ1-1	TGTGCCAGTAGGGCCGTGTATACTGAAGCTTTCTTT	CASRAVYTEAFF
TRBV3-1	-	TRBD1	TRBJ1-1	TGTGCCAGCAGCCTCGGACAGGGTCGCCCCGCTTTCTTT	CASSLGQGRPAFF
TRBV20-1	many	-	TRBJ2-2	TGCAGTGCTAGAGCCCCGGGCACCGGGGAGCTGTTTTTT	CSARAPGTGELFF
TRBV7-9	few	-	TRBJ1-1	TGTGCCAGCAGCAACACCGGACAGCAGAACACTGAAGCTTTCTTT	CASSNTGQQNTEAFF
TRBV19	-	TRBD2	TRBJ2-5	TGTGCCAGTAGTACCCATATGGGGGGTAGCGGGAGAATCCAAGAGACCCAGTACTTC	CASSTHMGGSGRIQETQYF
TRBV20-1	-	-	TRBJ1-1	TGCAGTGCTAGGGATCGGGGACGGGGGATCACTGAAGCTTTCTTT	CSARDRGRGITEAFF
TRBV20-1	-	-	TRBJ2-5	TGCAGTGCTACCCGTGGAGTACAAGAGACCCAGTACTTC	CSATRGVQETQYF
TRBV19	few	TRBD2	TRBJ2-2	TGTGCCAGTAGTACCCCGGGACTAGGACATACCGGGGAGCTGTTTTTT	CASSTPGLGHTGELFF